These 5 T cell receptor beta chains were sequenced from one sample in a study of siplizumab effects on memory and regulatory T cells. Repertoires were generated with immunoSEQ multiplex PCR, while TCRdb's copy carries only in-frame clones and drops some. The sample includes 80,000 to 130,000 clones, around 92% seen only once; the top ten take roughly 2.8%. Sequencing was done on a sample of CD4+ T cells sorted from blood. The receptors stem from a human donor in good health. Some clones in this sample may be carry-over from other donors' samples.

The chain combines TRBV25-1 with TRBJ1-6; D uncertain. The length of the CDR3 is 13 residues. The V gene's germline CDR1 is MGHDK and CDR2 SYGVNS. The V and J ends lost 8 bases and 8 bases respectively, with 13 bases between them. The CDR3 sequence: CASGQRFDSPLHF. CDR3 DNA: TGTGCCAGCGGGCAGAGGTTTGATTCACCCCTCCACTTT.

The chain has TRBV19 and TRBJ2-5, with TRBD2 identical over 8 bases. The V gene end was trimmed by 0 bases and the J gene end by 7 bases; junction bases not matched to a gene: 7. The germline V gene has CDR1 LNHDA and CDR2 SQIVND (reference sequence). The CDR3 loop spans 15 amino acids. The CDR3 sequence: CASSIDGRVNPTQYF. The CDR3 region has the DNA TGTGCCAGTAGTATAGACGGGAGGGTCAACCCGACCCAGTACTTC.

This chain connects TRBV7-9 to TRBJ1-2; D ambiguous. In germline, CDR1 is SEHNR, CDR2 FQNEAQ (reference sequence). This CDR3 region has 12 residues. Deletions cut 5 bases from V and 0 bases from J, with 4 bases between. For the CDR3, the DNA is TGTGCCAGCAGCCCGACTAACTATGGCTACACCTTC. As protein: CASSPTNYGYTF.

The J gene is TRBJ1-4, the V gene TRBV30; TRBD1 is a possible D gene (5 bases). V was clipped by 2 bases and J by 7 bases, with 14 bases between them. Germline V CDR1 and CDR2: GTSNPN, SVGIG (reference sequence). The CDR3 runs to 14 residues. The CDR3 nucleotides are TGTGCCTGGAGTCCTTCCAGCCAGGGTGAAAAACTGTTTTTT. Translated: CAWSPSSQGEKLFF.

The chain recombines TRBV4-2 with TRBJ2-5; weak D call: TRBD1 (5 bases). The CDR3 is 15 residues long. The germline V gene encodes CDR1 LGHNA and CDR2 YNFKEQ. Between the trimmed V and J ends, which lost 1 base and 9 bases, there was a span of 18 bases. The chain's CDR3 is CASSQASSDGHAQYF. Here the CDR3 DNA reads TGTGCCAGCAGCCAAGCCTCCTCGGACGGACATGCCCAGTACTTC.